This entry lists 27 T cell receptor beta chains sequenced from one sample in a study of tumor and adjacent non-tumor tissue in lung cancer (dated by TCRdb to between 2018 and 2020). The library was obtained by multiplex PCR. Sequenced using an Illumina HiSeq 2500. TCRbeta libraries were constructed through three rounds of nested PCR with primers (Table S4) according to protocols adapted from ARM-PCR. TCRdb cleaned the public reads at Q25 with fastp, built clones with MiXCR and kept in-frame beta chains. For every CDR3 protein sequence, its rows merge into one entry that carries the most common genes and DNA. The sample table contains over 80,000 distinct CDR3 sequences; only one count was recorded for around 80% of them. Roughly a fifth of the sample lies in the top ten. RNA was extracted from bulk unsorted tissue and checked for quality with a NanoDrop ND-1000 and an Agilent 2100. The normal lung samples consisted of distant non-tumor tissue collected more than 3 cm from the tumor edge.

Source material: distant non-tumor lung tissue. Every receptor here comes from a woman aged 50 to 60 with non-small cell lung cancer.

Of note for this clonotype: One junction end disagrees with the germline gene, perhaps due to a read error. The chain has TRBV28 and TRBJ2-1; the D gene is possibly TRBD2 (6 bases). This CDR3 spans 15 amino acids. Germline lookup yields CDR1 MDHEN and CDR2 SYDVKM. The CDR3 reads CATSLRAGNSNEHFF. For the CDR3, the DNA is TGTGCCACCAGTTTAAGGGCGGGAAATTCTAATGAGCATTTCTTC. The full variable domain, completed using reference TRBV28 and TRBJ2-1, is DVKVTQSSRYLVKRTGEKVFLECVQDMDHENMFWYRQDPGLGLRLIYFSYDVKMKEKGDIPEGYSVSREKKERFSLILESASTNQTSMYLCATSLRAGNSNEHFFGPGTRLTVL.

This clonotype was seen more than once but under ten times. At one end, the junction sequence differs from germline, possibly due to a read error. The chain couples TRBV12-3 or TRBV12-4 to TRBJ2-5; 11 nucleotides line up with TRBD1. The CDR3 loop spans 14 amino acids. The CDR3 loop reads CDSTGQGAWETQYF. CDR3 DNA: TGTGACAGCACCGGACAGGGGGCCTGGGAGACCCAGTACTTC.

This clonotype is a singleton in its sample. One junction end disagrees with the germline gene, perhaps due to a read error. CDR3 protein: CTSIEDITIDTQYF. The CDR3 coding sequence is TGTACCAGCATCGAAGACATTACCATAGATACGCAGTATTTT. This chain joins TRBV6-6 and TRBJ2-3; D remains ambiguous. The length of the CDR3 is 14 residues. The germline V gene encodes CDR1 MNHNY and CDR2 SVGAGI (reference sequence).

The table lists this clonotype with many counts. The rearrangement joins TRBV20-1 to TRBJ2-7; 8 bases align to TRBD1. The CDR3 has 14 amino acids. V shed 1 base, J shed 4 bases, and the junction held 6 bases outside the gene matches. Germline CDR1 is DFQATT and CDR2 is SNEGSKA (reference sequence). The CDR3 DNA reads TGCAGTGCTAGAGTTAACAGGGGGAAGTACGAGCAGTACTTC. This sequence encodes CSARVNRGKYEQYF.

About this clonotype: At one of its ends the junction is not consistent with the germline gene, which may arise from a read error. This rearrangement joins TRBV12-3 or TRBV12-4 to TRBJ2-2, with 9 bases identical to TRBD1. This CDR3 contains 16 residues. Written as DNA, the CDR3 is TGTGCCAGCACTTTAGGGACAGGGACAAACACCTGGGAGCTGTTCTTT. Protein product: CASTLGTGTNTWELFF.

This clonotype has more than one count but fewer than ten. The junction shows a germline mismatch at one end, possibly a read error. The gene calls are TRBV10-1 and TRBJ2-3; 8 nucleotides match TRBD1. Germline V lookup: CDR1 WNHNN, CDR2 SYGVQD (reference sequence). This CDR3 comprises 17 residues. CDR3 in DNA: TGCGTCAGCAGTGAGTCCCCTTTCAGGGGGCTGGAAGATACGCAGTATTTT. It specifies CVSSESPFRGLEDTQYF.

Comments on this clonotype: Its ends do not fully match the called genes, so a read error is possible. The chain joins TRBV4-2 to TRBJ1-2; TRBD1 is a possible D gene (6 bases). CDR3 size: 16 residues. Germline V gene data show CDR1 as LGHNA and CDR2 as YNFKEQ. CDR3 protein: CASSSKGEGVMDGNTF. The CDR3 DNA is TGTGCCAGCAGCTCTAAAGGGGAGGGGGTTATGGATGGCAACACCTTC.

About this clonotype: This CDR3 fails to terminate in the conserved phenylalanine or tryptophan, so it likely reflects a read error. V is TRBV6-2 or TRBV6-3 and J is TRBJ2-1; D ambiguous. Germline assignment: CDR1 MNHEY and CDR2 SVGEGT. This CDR3 has 13 amino acids. CDR3 bases: TGTGTCAACAGTTTAGCCCCTTACAATGAGCAGTTCCTC. This encodes CVNSLAPYNEQFL.

As to this clonotype: At one boundary the junction diverges from the germline segment, which might be a read error. The chain uses TRBV6-6 and TRBJ2-7; D gene uncertain. From germline, CDR1 is MNHNY and CDR2 SVGAGI (reference sequence). This CDR3 is built from 12 residues. The CDR3 sequence: CASSYSFAEQYF. The DNA for the CDR3 is TGTGCCAGCAGTTACTCGTTTGCCGAGCAGTACTTT.

With respect to this clonotype: A much larger clone differs by one base, so this may be a read error. Likely a read error: the CDR3 ends without its conserved phenylalanine or tryptophan. The V gene is TRBV28, the J gene TRBJ1-2, with D possibly TRBD1 on 6 matching bases. This CDR3 spans 17 amino acids. Trimming took off 4 bases at V and 1 base at J, with 19 bases between the two ends. The germline gives CDR1 MDHEN, CDR2 SYDVKM. Here the CDR3 reads CASSSSTGSELNYGYTL. The CDR3 coding sequence is TGTGCCAGCAGTTCATCCACAGGGTCCGAACTTAACTATGGCTACACCTTG.

To note about this clonotype: Lacking the conserved final phenylalanine or tryptophan, this CDR3 likely reflects a read error. Because the CDR3's place on the DNA is in doubt, the DNA is left out and the CDR3 is given as listed by TCRdb. The chain uses TRBV6-1 and TRBJ2-7; TRBD1, the D gene given by the table, was not confirmed from the DNA. Germline CDR1 MNHNS, CDR2 SASEGT. The CDR3 has 12 residues if both end residues are counted. The CDR3 reads CACRGDIYEQNL.

The chain uses TRBV29-1 and TRBJ2-1; 9 bases fit TRBD2. The CDR3 has 17 residues. Germline trimming cut 3 bases from V and 7 bases from J; bases unmatched to any gene: 16. The germline gives CDR1 SQVTM, CDR2 ANQGSEA. This CDR3 reads CSVEEAAGGYPMNEQFF. As DNA, the CDR3 is TGCAGCGTTGAGGAAGCCGCGGGAGGGTATCCTATGAATGAGCAGTTCTTC.

Remarks on this clonotype: An end of the junction does not agree with germline; a read error may underlie this. J is TRBJ2-3 and V is TRBV29-1; 12 nucleotides agree with TRBD2. The CDR3 extends over 14 amino acids. Germline loops: CDR1 SQVTM, CDR2 ANQGSEA. The CDR3 DNA reads as TGCAGCGTCAACCTAGCGGGAGGGATAGATACGCGGTATTTT. Amino acids: CSVNLAGGIDTRYF.

This chain joins TRBV19 and TRBJ1-2; the match to TRBD1 covers 9 bases. V trimming: 5 bases; J trimming: 14 bases; junction bases outside the gene matches: 15. Germline V gives CDR1 LNHDA, CDR2 SQIVND (reference sequence). The CDR3 loop spans 14 amino acids. DNA for the CDR3: TGTGCCAGTAGTTCGCGGGACAGGGTCGGCGGCTTTACCTTC. It translates to CASSSRDRVGGFTF.

This clonotype was detected once. A read error may account for a junction end that differs from germline. This chain connects TRBV6-5 to TRBJ1-2, with D perhaps matching TRBD1 (6 bases). Germline values: CDR1 MNHEY, CDR2 SVGAGI. The CDR3 extends over 16 amino acids. The CDR3 region is CARSYSVKSGVYDYTF. The CDR3 nucleotides read TGTGCCAGGAGTTACTCCGTTAAGTCAGGGGTCTACGACTACACCTTC.

Only one count was recorded for this clonotype. One end of the junction does not line up with germline, which may come from a read error. The chain uses TRBV6-5 and TRBJ2-2; TRBD1 might be the D (6 bases). Germline CDR1 and CDR2: MNHEY and SVGAGI. The CDR3 contains 16 residues. The CDR3 protein is CASSYSGTRDSGELFF. CDR3 bases: TGTGCCAGCAGTTACTCAGGGACACGGGATTCCGGAGAGCTGTTTTTT.

In regard to this clonotype: At one end, the junction sequence differs from germline, possibly due to a read error. The genes are TRBV5-1 and TRBJ2-1, with 7 bases that match TRBD2. The length of the CDR3 is 13 residues. The V gene's germline CDR1 is SGHRS and CDR2 YFSETQ. The CDR3, as DNA: TGCGCCAACAGCCAAGGACTAGGCAATGAGGAGTTCTTC. Amino acid sequence: CANSQGLGNEEFF.

This clonotype showed up just a few times. J is TRBJ2-1 and V is TRBV6-2 or TRBV6-3, with 9 bases fitting TRBD1. After removal of 7 bases from V and 10 bases from J, the junction contained 8 bases not matched to a gene. The CDR3 spans 13 residues. Germline V gives CDR1 MNHEY, CDR2 SVGEGT. CDR3 loop: CASTMVTGGEQFF. CDR3 DNA: TGTGCCAGCACCATGGTGACAGGGGGGGAGCAGTTCTTC.

The sample holds many counts of this clonotype. The chain is built from TRBV6-2 or TRBV6-3 and TRBJ2-6; D call uncertain. CDR3 length: 14 residues. In germline, CDR1 is MNHEY, CDR2 SVGEGT. Trimming removed 2 bases from V and 0 bases from J, with 2 bases in between. The CDR3 region is CASSYSSGANVLTF. Here the CDR3 DNA reads TGTGCCAGCAGTTACAGCTCTGGGGCCAACGTCCTGACTTTC.

As to this clonotype: The CDR3 end shows no conserved phenylalanine or tryptophan, and so a read error is likely. The chain uses TRBV4-1 and TRBJ1-4; no definite D call. The germline CDR1 and CDR2 sequences are MGHRA and YSYEKL. V was clipped by 5 bases and J by 5 bases, with 12 bases between them. This CDR3 region has 14 residues. CDR3 sequence (DNA): TGCGCCAGCAGCGAGGCCGGGAAAAATGAAAAACTGTTTTCT. Translation gives CASSEAGKNEKLFS.

A note on this clonotype: A clone one base away is much larger, so this may be a read error. In this CDR3 the conserved last residue, phenylalanine or tryptophan, is missing, so a read error is likely. This sequence joins TRBV5-1 and TRBJ1-5; perhaps TRBD1 as D (6 bases). This CDR3 has 16 amino acids. Per germline, CDR1 SGHRS and CDR2 YFSETQ. Deletions cut 0 bases from V and 1 base from J, with 11 bases between. CDR3 protein: CASSLVPGASNQPQHY. CDR3 nucleotide sequence: TGCGCCAGCAGCTTGGTTCCGGGGGCGAGCAATCAGCCCCAGCATTAT.

Remarks on this clonotype: Since a much larger clone is just one base distant, this may be a read error. The chain employs TRBV29-1 and TRBJ2-7; the match to TRBD2 covers 7 bases. CDR3 length: 13 amino acids. CDR1 is SQVTM and CDR2 is ANQGSEA in the germline V gene. The junction had 7 bases not matched to a gene; V was cut back by 1 base and J by 7 bases. The CDR3 here is CSVEGLLADEQYF. The DNA of the CDR3 is TGCAGCGTTGAAGGGTTGCTAGCGGATGAGCAGTACTTC.

For this clonotype: A junction boundary mismatches the germline segment, possibly from a read error. This rearrangement joins TRBV12-3 or TRBV12-4 to TRBJ2-5; possible D gene TRBD2, 7 bases. CDR3 size: 12 residues. The CDR3 spells CASRWGRETQYF. The CDR3 DNA sequence: TGTGCCAGCAGATGGGGGCGGGAGACCCAATACTTC.

Worth noting for this clonotype: A junction end diverges from the germline sequence, so it may reflect a read error. The chain uses TRBV28 and TRBJ1-2; D gene uncertain. CDR3 size: 14 residues. CDR1 MDHEN and CDR2 SYDVKM come from the germline V gene. The CDR3 bases are TGTGTCAGCAGTTTAGGTCTAGTAGGGCATGGCTACACCTTC. This gives the protein CVSSLGLVGHGYTF.

About this clonotype: The CDR3 does not end in the conserved phenylalanine or tryptophan, so this is likely a read error. The DNA is omitted, as the CDR3 cannot be located on it reliably, and the CDR3 follows TCRdb's listing. The chain links TRBV12-3 or TRBV12-4 to TRBJ2-7; the table's D call of TRBD1 was not tested on the DNA. The CDR3 comprises 12 residues, both ends counted. The CDR3 spells CASSPRTGIGFL.

The chain recombines TRBV24-1 with TRBJ2-7; D uncertain. CDR3 length: 17 residues. Germline V gene data show CDR1 as KGHDR and CDR2 as SFDVKD. Trimming pared 8 bases from V and 2 bases from J, leaving 24 bases between. CDR3 coding DNA: TGTGCCACCATGGTTTCTACATGGGCCTGGGTGGCCTACGAGCAGTACTTC. Translating gives CATMVSTWAWVAYEQYF.

V gene TRBV29-1 combines with J gene TRBJ2-7, with D possibly being TRBD1 (5 bases). This CDR3 is built from 15 residues. Germline V gene sequence: CDR1 SQVTM, CDR2 ANQGSEA. Trimming shortened V by 6 bases and J by 5 bases, and 23 bases separated the two germline ends. In nucleotides, the CDR3 is TGCAGCGTCGATTCAGGGCATGGGGCGAAGAACGAGCAGTACTTC. Its protein product is CSVDSGHGAKNEQYF.